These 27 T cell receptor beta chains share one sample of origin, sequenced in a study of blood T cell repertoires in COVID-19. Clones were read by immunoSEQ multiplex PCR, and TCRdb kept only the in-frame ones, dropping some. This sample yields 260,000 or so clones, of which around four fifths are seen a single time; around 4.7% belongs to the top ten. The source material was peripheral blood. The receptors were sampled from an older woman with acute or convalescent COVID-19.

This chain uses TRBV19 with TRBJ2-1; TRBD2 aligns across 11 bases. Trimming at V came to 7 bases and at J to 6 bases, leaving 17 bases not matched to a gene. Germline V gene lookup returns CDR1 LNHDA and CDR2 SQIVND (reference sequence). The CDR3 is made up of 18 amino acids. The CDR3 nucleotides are TGTGCCAGTACCATATTCCATACGACTAGCGGGGTACTCAATGAGCAGTTCTTC. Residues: CASTIFHTTSGVLNEQFF.

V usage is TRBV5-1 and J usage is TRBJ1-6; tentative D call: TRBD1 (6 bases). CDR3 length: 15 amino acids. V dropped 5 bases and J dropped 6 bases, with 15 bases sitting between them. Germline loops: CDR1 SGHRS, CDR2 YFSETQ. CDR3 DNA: TGCGCCAGCAGTCTGGACAGTCTCGGTAATTCACCCCTCCACTTT. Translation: CASSLDSLGNSPLHF.

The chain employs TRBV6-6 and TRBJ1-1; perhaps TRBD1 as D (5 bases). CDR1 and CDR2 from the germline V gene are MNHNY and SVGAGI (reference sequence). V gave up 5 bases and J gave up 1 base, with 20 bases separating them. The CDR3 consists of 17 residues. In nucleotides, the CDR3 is TGTGCCAGCAGTCTCCGCCCCACCCCCGGGGGGAACACTGAAGCTTTCTTT. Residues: CASSLRPTPGGNTEAFF.

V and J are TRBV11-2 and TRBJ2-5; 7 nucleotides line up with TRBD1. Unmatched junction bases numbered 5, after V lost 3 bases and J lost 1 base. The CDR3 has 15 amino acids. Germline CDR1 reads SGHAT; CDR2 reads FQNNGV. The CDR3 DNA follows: TGTGCCAGCAGCTTTAACAGGGGCTCCCAAGAGACCCAGTACTTC. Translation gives CASSFNRGSQETQYF.

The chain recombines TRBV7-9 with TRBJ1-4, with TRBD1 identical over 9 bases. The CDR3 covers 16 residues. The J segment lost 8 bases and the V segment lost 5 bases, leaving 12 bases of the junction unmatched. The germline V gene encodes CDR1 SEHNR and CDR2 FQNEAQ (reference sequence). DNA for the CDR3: TGTGCCAGCAGCCAGGGGACAGGGTGGGGTGGAGAAAAACTGTTTTTT. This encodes CASSQGTGWGGEKLFF.

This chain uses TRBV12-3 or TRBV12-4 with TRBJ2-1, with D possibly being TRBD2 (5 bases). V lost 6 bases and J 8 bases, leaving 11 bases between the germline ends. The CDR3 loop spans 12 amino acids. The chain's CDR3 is CASRPSSDEQFF. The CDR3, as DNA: TGTGCCAGCAGGCCTAGCTCCGATGAGCAGTTCTTC.

As DNA, the CDR3 is TGTGCCAGCAGTCAGACAGGGCCTAACTATGGCTACACCTTC. Translated: CASSQTGPNYGYTF. The rearrangement joins TRBV5-4 to TRBJ1-2, with TRBD1 identical over 7 bases. CDR3 length equals 14 residues. Germline V lookup: CDR1 SGHNT, CDR2 YYREEE (reference sequence). V shed 5 bases, J shed 0 bases, and the junction held 4 bases outside the gene matches.

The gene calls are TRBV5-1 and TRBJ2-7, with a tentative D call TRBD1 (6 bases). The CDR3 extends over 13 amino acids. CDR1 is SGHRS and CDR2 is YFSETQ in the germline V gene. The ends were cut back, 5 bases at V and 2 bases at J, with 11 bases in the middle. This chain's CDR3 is CASRVQGTYEQYF. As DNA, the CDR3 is TGCGCCAGCAGAGTCCAGGGGACCTACGAGCAGTACTTC.

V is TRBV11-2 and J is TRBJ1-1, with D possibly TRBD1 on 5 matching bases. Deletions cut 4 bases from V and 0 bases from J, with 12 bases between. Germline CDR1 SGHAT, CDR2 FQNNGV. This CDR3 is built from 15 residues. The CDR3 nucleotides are TGTGCCAGCAGCTCCCGGGGACTCATGAACACTGAAGCTTTCTTT. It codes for CASSSRGLMNTEAFF.

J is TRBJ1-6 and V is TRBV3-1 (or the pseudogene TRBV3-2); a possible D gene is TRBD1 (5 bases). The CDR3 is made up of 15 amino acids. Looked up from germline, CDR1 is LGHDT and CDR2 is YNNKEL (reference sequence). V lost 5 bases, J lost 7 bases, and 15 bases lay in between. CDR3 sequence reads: CASSVSGTQNSPLHF. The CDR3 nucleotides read TGTGCCAGCAGCGTCTCCGGGACTCAAAATTCACCCCTCCACTTT.

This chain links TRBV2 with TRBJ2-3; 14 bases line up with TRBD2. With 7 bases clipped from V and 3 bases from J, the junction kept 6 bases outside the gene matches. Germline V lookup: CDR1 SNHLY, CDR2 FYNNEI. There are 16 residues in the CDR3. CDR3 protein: CASTQRTSGGTDTQYF. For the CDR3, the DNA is TGTGCCAGCACTCAACGGACTAGCGGGGGGACAGATACGCAGTATTTT.

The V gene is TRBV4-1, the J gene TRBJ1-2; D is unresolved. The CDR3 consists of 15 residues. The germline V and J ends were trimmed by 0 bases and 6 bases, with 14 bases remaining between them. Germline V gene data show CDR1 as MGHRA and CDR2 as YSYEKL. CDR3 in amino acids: CASSQEMGRVDGYTF. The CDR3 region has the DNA TGCGCCAGCAGCCAAGAAATGGGGAGGGTGGATGGCTACACCTTC.

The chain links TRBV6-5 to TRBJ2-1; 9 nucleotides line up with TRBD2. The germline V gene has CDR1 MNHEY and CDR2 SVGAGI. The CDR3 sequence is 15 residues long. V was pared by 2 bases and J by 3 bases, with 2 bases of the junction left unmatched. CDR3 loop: CASSYGTSSYNEQFF. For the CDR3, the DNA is TGTGCCAGCAGTTACGGGACTAGCAGCTACAATGAGCAGTTCTTC.

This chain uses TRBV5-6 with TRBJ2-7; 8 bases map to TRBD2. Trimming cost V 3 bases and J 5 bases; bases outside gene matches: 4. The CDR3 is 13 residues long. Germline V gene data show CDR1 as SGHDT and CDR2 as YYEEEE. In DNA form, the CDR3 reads TGTGCCAGCAGCTCGGGGGGGTTAGACGAGCAGTACTTC. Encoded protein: CASSSGGLDEQYF. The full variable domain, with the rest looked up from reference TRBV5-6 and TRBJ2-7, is DAGVTQSPTHLIKTRGQQVTLRCSPKSGHDTVSWYQQALGQGPQFIFQYYEEEERQRGNFPDRFSGHQFPNYSSELNVNALLLGDSALYLCASSSGGLDEQYFGPGTRLTVT.

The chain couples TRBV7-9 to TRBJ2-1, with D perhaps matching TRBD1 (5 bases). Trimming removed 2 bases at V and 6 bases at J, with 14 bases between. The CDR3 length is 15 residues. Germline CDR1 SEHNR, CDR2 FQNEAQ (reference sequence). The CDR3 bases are TGTGCCAGCAGCTTAAAGGGGCGAATTATCAATGAGCAGTTCTTC. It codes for CASSLKGRIINEQFF.

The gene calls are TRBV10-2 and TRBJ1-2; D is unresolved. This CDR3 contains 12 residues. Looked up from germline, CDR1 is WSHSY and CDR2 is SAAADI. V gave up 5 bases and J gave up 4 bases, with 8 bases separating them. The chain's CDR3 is CASSQSGYGYTF. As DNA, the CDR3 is TGCGCCAGCAGTCAGAGCGGCTATGGCTACACCTTC.

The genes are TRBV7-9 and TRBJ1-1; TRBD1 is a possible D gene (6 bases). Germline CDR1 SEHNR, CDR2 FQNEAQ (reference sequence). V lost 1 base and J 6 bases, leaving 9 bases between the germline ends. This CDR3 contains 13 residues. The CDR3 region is CASSLGRGAEAFF. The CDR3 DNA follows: TGTGCCAGCAGCTTAGGCAGGGGTGCTGAAGCTTTCTTT.

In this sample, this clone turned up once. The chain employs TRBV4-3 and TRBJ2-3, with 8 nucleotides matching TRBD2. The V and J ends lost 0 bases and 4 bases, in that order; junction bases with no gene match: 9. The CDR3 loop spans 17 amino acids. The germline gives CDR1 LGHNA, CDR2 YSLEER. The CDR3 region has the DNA TGCGCCAGCAGCCAAGATGTAAGCGGGGGTGCCTCAGATACGCAGTATTTT. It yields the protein CASSQDVSGGASDTQYF.

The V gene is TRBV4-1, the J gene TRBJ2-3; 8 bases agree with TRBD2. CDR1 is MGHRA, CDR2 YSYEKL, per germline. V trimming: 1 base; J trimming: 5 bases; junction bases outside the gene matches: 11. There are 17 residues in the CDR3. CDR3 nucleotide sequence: TGCGCCAGCAGCCAAGGCTGGGGCCTAGCGGGCCAAGATACGCAGTATTTT. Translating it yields CASSQGWGLAGQDTQYF.

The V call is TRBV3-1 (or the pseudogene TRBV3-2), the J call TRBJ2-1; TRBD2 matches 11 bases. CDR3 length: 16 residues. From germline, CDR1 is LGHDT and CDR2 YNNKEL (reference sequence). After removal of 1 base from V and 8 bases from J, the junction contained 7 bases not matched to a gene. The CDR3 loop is CASSQVSGGAGDEQFF. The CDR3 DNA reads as TGTGCCAGCAGCCAAGTTAGCGGGGGGGCCGGTGATGAGCAGTTCTTC.

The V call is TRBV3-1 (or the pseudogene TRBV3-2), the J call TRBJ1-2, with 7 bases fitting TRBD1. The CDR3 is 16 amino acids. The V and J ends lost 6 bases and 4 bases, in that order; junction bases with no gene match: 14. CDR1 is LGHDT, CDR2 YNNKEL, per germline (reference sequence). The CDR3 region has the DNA TGTGCCAGCAGGTCGGGTGGAGGGGGCCCTCTCTATGGCTACACCTTC. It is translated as CASRSGGGGPLYGYTF.

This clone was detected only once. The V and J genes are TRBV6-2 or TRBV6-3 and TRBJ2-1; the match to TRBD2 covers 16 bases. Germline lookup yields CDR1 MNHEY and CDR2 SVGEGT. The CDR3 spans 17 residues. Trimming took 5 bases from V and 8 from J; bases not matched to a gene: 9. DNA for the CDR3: TGTGCCAGCAGTAGCCAGGGACTAGCGGGGGGGCTGCATGAGCAGTTCTTC. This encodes CASSSQGLAGGLHEQFF.

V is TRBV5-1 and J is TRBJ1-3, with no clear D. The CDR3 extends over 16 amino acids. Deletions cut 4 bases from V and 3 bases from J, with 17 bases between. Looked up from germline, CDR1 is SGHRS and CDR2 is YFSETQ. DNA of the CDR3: TGCGCCAGCAGCCCCGTCGCGAGGGAGGATGGAAACACCATATATTTT. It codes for CASSPVAREDGNTIYF.

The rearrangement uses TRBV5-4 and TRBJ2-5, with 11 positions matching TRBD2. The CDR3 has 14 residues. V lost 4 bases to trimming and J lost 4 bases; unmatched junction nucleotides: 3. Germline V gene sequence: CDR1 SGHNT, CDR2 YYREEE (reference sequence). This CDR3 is CASSLGTSGETQYF. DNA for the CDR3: TGTGCCAGCAGCCTCGGGACTAGCGGAGAGACCCAGTACTTC.

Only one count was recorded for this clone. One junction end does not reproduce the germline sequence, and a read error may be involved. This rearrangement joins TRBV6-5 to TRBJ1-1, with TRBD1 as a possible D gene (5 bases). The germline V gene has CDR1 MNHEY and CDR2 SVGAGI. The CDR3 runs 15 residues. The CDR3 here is CASSYPGAENSEAFF. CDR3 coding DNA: TGTGCCAGCAGTTACCCTGGGGCGGAGAACAGTGAAGCTTTCTTT.

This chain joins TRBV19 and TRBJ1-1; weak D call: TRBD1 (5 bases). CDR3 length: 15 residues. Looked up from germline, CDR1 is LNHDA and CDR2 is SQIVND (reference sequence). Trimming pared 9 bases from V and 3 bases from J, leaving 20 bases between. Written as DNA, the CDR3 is TGTGCCAGCTTCGCTGGAGGTACGGGGGACACTGAAGCTTTCTTT. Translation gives CASFAGGTGDTEAFF. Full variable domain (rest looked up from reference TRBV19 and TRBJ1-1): DGGITQSPKYLFRKEGQNVTLSCEQNLNHDAMYWYRQDPGQGLRLIYYSQIVNDFQKGDIAEGYSVSREKKESFPLTVTSAQKNPTAFYLCASFAGGTGDTEAFFGQGTRLTVV.

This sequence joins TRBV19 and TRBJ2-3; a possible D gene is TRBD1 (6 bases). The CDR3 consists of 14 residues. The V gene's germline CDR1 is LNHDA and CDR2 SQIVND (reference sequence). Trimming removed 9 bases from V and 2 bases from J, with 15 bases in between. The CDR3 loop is CASRRQAYTDTQYF. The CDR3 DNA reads TGTGCCAGCCGACGACAGGCCTACACAGATACGCAGTATTTT.